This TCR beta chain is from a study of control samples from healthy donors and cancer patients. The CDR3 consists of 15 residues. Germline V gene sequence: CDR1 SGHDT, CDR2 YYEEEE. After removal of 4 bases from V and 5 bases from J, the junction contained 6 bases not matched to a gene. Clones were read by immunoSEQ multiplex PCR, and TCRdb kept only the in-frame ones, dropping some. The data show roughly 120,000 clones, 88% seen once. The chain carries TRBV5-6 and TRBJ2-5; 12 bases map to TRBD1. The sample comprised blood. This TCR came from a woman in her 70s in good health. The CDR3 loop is CASSPGQGAWETQYF. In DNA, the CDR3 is TGTGCCAGCAGCCCGGGACAGGGGGCTTGGGAGACCCAGTACTTC. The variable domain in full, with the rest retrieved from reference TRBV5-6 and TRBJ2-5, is DAGVTQSPTHLIKTRGQQVTLRCSPKSGHDTVSWYQQALGQGPQFIFQYYEEEERQRGNFPDRFSGHQFPNYSSELNVNALLLGDSALYLCASSPGQGAWETQYFGPGTRLLVL.